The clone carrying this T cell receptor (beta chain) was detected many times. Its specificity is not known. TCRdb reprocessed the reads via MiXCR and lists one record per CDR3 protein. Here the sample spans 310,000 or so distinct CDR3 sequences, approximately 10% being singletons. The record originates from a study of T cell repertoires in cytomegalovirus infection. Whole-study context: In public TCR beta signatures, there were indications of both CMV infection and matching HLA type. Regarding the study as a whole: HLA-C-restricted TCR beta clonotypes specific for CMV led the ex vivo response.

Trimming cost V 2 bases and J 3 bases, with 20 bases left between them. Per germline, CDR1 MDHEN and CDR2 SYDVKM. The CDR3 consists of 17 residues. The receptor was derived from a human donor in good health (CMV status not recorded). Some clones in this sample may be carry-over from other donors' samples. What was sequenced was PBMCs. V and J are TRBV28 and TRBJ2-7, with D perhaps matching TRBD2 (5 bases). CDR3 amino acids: CASSLGGGNVPLYEQYV. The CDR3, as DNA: TGTGCCAGCAGTTTAGGAGGAGGCAACGTCCCCCTCTACGAGCAGTACGTC.